A single sample gave rise to the 21 T cell receptor beta chains below, sequenced in a study of control samples from healthy donors and cancer patients. The data were produced by immunoSEQ multiplex PCR, yet TCRdb's version contains in-frame clones alone and is incomplete. Among around 68,000 clones, about 83% were seen once, and the ten largest hold less than 20%. The sample was blood. Receptor source: a man in his sixties in good health.

V and J are TRBV28 and TRBJ1-1; no reliable D call. The CDR3 loop spans 14 amino acids. Germline CDR1 reads MDHEN; CDR2 reads SYDVKM. Trimming pared 5 bases from V and 0 bases from J, leaving 10 bases between. The CDR3 region is CASSSGRLNTEAFF. The CDR3, as DNA: TGTGCCAGCAGTAGTGGCAGGTTGAACACTGAAGCTTTCTTT.

The chain joins TRBV5-1 to TRBJ2-7, with D perhaps TRBD1 or TRBD2 (6 bases each). The germline gives CDR1 SGHRS, CDR2 YFSETQ. Trimming removed 2 bases at V and 4 bases at J, with 13 bases between. The CDR3 covers 14 residues. This CDR3 reads CASSFAGQMYEQYF. The CDR3 DNA reads TGCGCCAGCAGCTTTGCGGGACAAATGTACGAGCAGTACTTC. Supplemented by reference TRBV5-1 and TRBJ2-7, the full variable domain reads KAGVTQTPRYLIKTRGQQVTLSCSPISGHRSVSWYQQTPGQGLQFLFEYFSETQRNKGNFPGRFSGRQFSNSRSEMNVSTLELGDSALYLCASSFAGQMYEQYFGPGTRLTVT.

This rearrangement joins TRBV9 to TRBJ2-3, with D hard to call. The germline gives CDR1 SGDLS, CDR2 YYNGEE. The CDR3 consists of 14 residues. Between the trimmed V and J ends, which lost 1 base and 2 bases, there was a span of 8 bases. CDR3 nucleotides: TGTGCCAGCAGCGTACGACTGCTCACAGATACGCAGTATTTT. Translating it yields CASSVRLLTDTQYF.

This clone has just one count. This chain connects TRBV20-1 to TRBJ2-4; D might be TRBD1 (5 bases). Between the trimmed V and J ends, which lost 6 bases and 8 bases, there was a span of 11 bases. The CDR3 runs 11 residues. Per germline, CDR1 DFQATT and CDR2 SNEGSKA (reference sequence). This chain's CDR3 is CSAVSRDIQYF. In nucleotides, the CDR3 is TGCAGTGCCGTGAGCAGGGACATTCAGTACTTC.

In this sample, this clone turned up once. The V gene is TRBV19, the J gene TRBJ1-1; TRBD1 is a possible D gene (6 bases). The germline CDR1 and CDR2 sequences are LNHDA and SQIVND (reference sequence). Trimming pared 7 bases from V and 1 base from J, leaving 22 bases between. The CDR3 spans 17 residues. Written as DNA, the CDR3 is TGTGCCAGTAAATCCAGGACAGCAGCCACATCGAACACTGAAGCTTTCTTT. Its translation is CASKSRTAATSNTEAFF.

J is TRBJ1-2 and V is TRBV27, with 10 positions matching TRBD1. Trimming removed 5 bases from V and 5 bases from J; junction bases left unmatched: 5. Germline lookup yields CDR1 MNHEY and CDR2 SMNVEV (reference sequence). This CDR3 contains 14 residues. The CDR3 sequence is CASSLDRGFYGYTF. CDR3 coding DNA: TGTGCCAGCAGTCTGGACAGGGGGTTTTATGGCTACACCTTC.

The rearrangement joins TRBV4-3 to TRBJ1-2; TRBD1 might be the D (6 bases). The CDR3 runs 18 residues. Trimming shortened V by 0 bases and J by 4 bases, and 21 bases separated the two germline ends. Germline assignment: CDR1 LGHNA and CDR2 YSLEER. The DNA of the CDR3 is TGCGCCAGCAGCCAAGAGGTAGAAACAGGGAGAGCTGGCTATGGCTACACCTTC. Amino acids: CASSQEVETGRAGYGYTF.

The gene calls are TRBV7-9 and TRBJ2-7; weak D call: TRBD2 (5 bases). This CDR3 has 13 amino acids. The ends were cut back, 8 bases at V and 1 base at J, with 12 bases in the middle. Germline V gene sequence: CDR1 SEHNR, CDR2 FQNEAQ (reference sequence). CDR3 DNA: TGTGCCAGCCGGACCGGGAAATCCTACGAGCAGTACTTC. Protein: CASRTGKSYEQYF. Complete variable domain (other parts from reference TRBV7-9 and TRBJ2-7): DTGVSQNPRHKITKRGQNVTFRCDPISEHNRLYWYRQTLGQGPEFLTYFQNEAQLEKSRLLSDRFSAERPKGSFSTLEIQRTEQGDSAMYLCASRTGKSYEQYFGPGTRLTVT.

This clone came up once. The rearrangement joins TRBV3-1 (or the pseudogene TRBV3-2) to TRBJ2-5; 12 bases match TRBD1. Trimming at V came to 5 bases and at J to 4 bases, leaving 5 bases not matched to a gene. The CDR3 has 15 amino acids. CDR1 is LGHDT, CDR2 YNNKEL, per germline (reference sequence). CDR3 loop: CASSEGTGGGETQYF. The CDR3, as DNA: TGTGCCAGCAGCGAAGGGACAGGGGGCGGAGAGACCCAGTACTTC.

Remarks on this clone: The junction does not match germline at one end; this may be a read error. The chain links TRBV5-1 to TRBJ2-3; the match to TRBD1 covers 9 bases. The CDR3 extends over 16 amino acids. Germline CDR1 SGHRS, CDR2 YFSETQ. The CDR3 DNA follows: TGCGCCAGCAGCGGTGGGGTACAGGGGGCAGATGGCGCTGGAAATTTT. Encoded protein: CASSGGVQGADGAGNF. Together with reference TRBV5-1 and TRBJ2-3, the CDR3 gives the full variable domain: KAGVTQTPRYLIKTRGQQVTLSCSPISGHRSVSWYQQTPGQGLQFLFEYFSETQRNKGNFPGRFSGRQFSNSRSEMNVSTLELGDSALYLCASSGGVQGADGAGNFGPGTRLTVL.

V usage is TRBV6-2 or TRBV6-3 and J usage is TRBJ1-2, with D possibly being TRBD1 (5 bases). Trimming took 2 bases from V and 5 from J, leaving 12 bases between them. CDR1 is MNHEY, CDR2 SVGEGT, per germline. This CDR3 is built from 14 residues. In nucleotides, the CDR3 is TGTGCCAGCAGTTACCTGGACAAGCTTTATGGCTACACCTTC. Protein product: CASSYLDKLYGYTF.

The chain couples TRBV21-1 to TRBJ1-1. TRBV21-1 is a known pseudogene. CDR3 length equals 13 residues. This chain's CDR3 is CAAPLWVNTEAFF. The DNA for the CDR3 is TGTGCCGCCCCACTGTGGGTAAACACTGAAGCTTTCTTT.

V gene TRBV18 combines with J gene TRBJ2-5; D call uncertain. There are 12 residues in the CDR3. Germline lookup yields CDR1 KGHSH and CDR2 LQKENI. The ends were cut back, 6 bases at V and 7 bases at J, with 12 bases in the middle. This chain's CDR3 is CASSLDRGTQYF. The CDR3 DNA reads as TGTGCCAGCTCCCTTGACCGAGGGACCCAGTACTTC.

The chain joins TRBV15 to TRBJ2-1; TRBD2 matches 8 bases. The CDR3 totals 16 residues. Germline lookup yields CDR1 LNHNV and CDR2 YYDKDF (reference sequence). The V gene end was trimmed by 0 bases and the J gene end by 6 bases; junction bases not matched to a gene: 7. CDR3 sequence (DNA): TGTGCCACCAGCAGAGATATTGGCGGGAGGTTCAATGAGCAGTTCTTC. It specifies CATSRDIGGRFNEQFF.

This rearrangement joins TRBV6-6 to TRBJ2-5; D unclear. Trimming shortened V by 6 bases and J by 5 bases, and 10 bases separated the two germline ends. CDR1 is MNHNY, CDR2 SVGAGI, per germline (reference sequence). The CDR3 is made up of 12 amino acids. The CDR3 region has the DNA TGTGCCAGCAGCCCTCAGTGGGAGACCCAGTACTTC. Its translation: CASSPQWETQYF.

This chain uses TRBV11-3 with TRBJ2-1; D is perhaps TRBD1 (5 bases). V was pared by 3 bases and J by 6 bases, with 24 bases between. Germline CDR1 reads SGHNT; CDR2 reads YENEEA. CDR3 length: 18 residues. CDR3 in amino acids: CASSLGPALSGKSNEQFF. The CDR3, as DNA: TGTGCCAGCAGCTTGGGCCCCGCTTTGTCAGGGAAAAGCAATGAGCAGTTCTTC.

The rearrangement uses TRBV30 and TRBJ2-7; D is unclear. The CDR3 length is 12 residues. Trimming removed 1 base from V and 2 bases from J, with 6 bases in between. Germline assignment: CDR1 GTSNPN and CDR2 SVGIG (reference sequence). CDR3 nucleotide sequence: TGTGCCTGGAGTGAAAGGGCCTACGAGCAGTACTTC. Encoded protein: CAWSERAYEQYF. The full variable domain, in which reference TRBV30 and TRBJ2-7 provide the parts outside the CDR3, is SQTIHQWPATLVQPVGSPLSLECTVEGTSNPNLYWYRQAAGRGLQLLFYSVGIGQISSEVPQNLSASRPQDRQFILSSKKLLLSDSGFYLCAWSERAYEQYFGPGTRLTVT.

The chain has TRBV7-6 and TRBJ1-3; D may be TRBD1 (6 bases). The germline gives CDR1 SGHVS, CDR2 FNYEAQ. V lost 5 bases and J 4 bases, leaving 18 bases between the germline ends. This CDR3 is built from 16 residues. The CDR3 loop reads CASSPQRGLVGNTIYF. The CDR3 DNA reads TGTGCCAGCAGCCCCCAACGGGGGCTGGTAGGAAACACCATATATTTT.

V usage is TRBV29-1 and J usage is TRBJ1-5; 10 bases are shared with TRBD1. This CDR3 region has 15 residues. Germline V CDR1 and CDR2: SQVTM, ANQGSEA. This CDR3 reads CRADRGPYSNQPQHF. The DNA of the CDR3 is TGCAGAGCTGACAGGGGGCCGTATAGCAATCAGCCCCAGCATTTT.

Within the sample, this clone is medium-sized. This chain connects TRBV27 to TRBJ2-1; 9 nucleotides match TRBD2. V lost 3 bases to trimming and J lost 6 bases; unmatched junction nucleotides: 3. Germline V gives CDR1 MNHEY, CDR2 SMNVEV (reference sequence). The length of the CDR3 is 14 residues. The CDR3 loop reads CASSFGTSFNEQFF. As DNA, the CDR3 is TGTGCCAGCAGTTTTGGGACTAGCTTCAATGAGCAGTTCTTC.

The rearrangement uses TRBV7-2 and TRBJ2-7; the D call may be TRBD1 or TRBD2 (7 bases each). CDR1 SGHTA and CDR2 FQGNSA come from the germline V gene. The ends were cut back, 5 bases at V and 0 bases at J, with 14 bases in the middle. This CDR3 spans 15 amino acids. CDR3 nucleotide sequence: TGTGCCAGCAGCCCAGCGGGACAGAGCTCCTACGAGCAGTACTTC. Its protein is CASSPAGQSSYEQYF. The full variable domain, rest sourced from reference TRBV7-2 and TRBJ2-7, is GAGVSQSPSNKVTEKGKDVELRCDPISGHTALYWYRQSLGQGLEFLIYFQGNSAPDKSGLPSDRFSAERTGGSVSTLTIQRTQQEDSAVYLCASSPAGQSSYEQYFGPGTRLTVT.